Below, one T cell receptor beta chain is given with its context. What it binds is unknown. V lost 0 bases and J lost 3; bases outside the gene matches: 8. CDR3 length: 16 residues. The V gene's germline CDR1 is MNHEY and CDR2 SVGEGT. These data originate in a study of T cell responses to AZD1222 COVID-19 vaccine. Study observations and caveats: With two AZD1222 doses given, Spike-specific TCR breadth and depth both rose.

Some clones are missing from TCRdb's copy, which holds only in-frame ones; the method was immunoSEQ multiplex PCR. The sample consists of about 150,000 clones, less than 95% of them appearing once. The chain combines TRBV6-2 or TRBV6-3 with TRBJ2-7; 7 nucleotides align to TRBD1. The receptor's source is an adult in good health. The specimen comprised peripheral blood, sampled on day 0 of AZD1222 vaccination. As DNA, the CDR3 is TGTGCCAGCAGTTACTCGATGAGACAGGGTGACTACGAGCAGTACTTC. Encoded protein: CASSYSMRQGDYEQYF.